The clone carrying this TCR beta chain was observed a single time. The data originate from a study of blood T cell repertoires in COVID-19. In the study overall: In each case, the material was cDNA or gDNA derived from T cells, B-cell-depleted T cells, or PBMCs.

Under the authors' procedure: Amplification with reference gene primers provided the estimates of nucleated cell counts. Assay used: immunoSEQ multiplex PCR; TCRdb lists only in-frame clones, some missing. Clonal size and the V and J genes are those of that table, whereas D and trimming came from the DNA. The sample carries 150,000 to 200,000 clones, about four fifths recorded once. The sample taken for sequencing was peripheral blood. The TCR was taken from a woman in her 40s with COVID-19, enrolled during active disease.

The CDR3 reads CASSPEGQLADTQYF. CDR3 sequence (DNA): TGTGCCAGCAGCCCGGAGGGACAGTTAGCAGATACGCAGTATTTT. The chain joins TRBV5-4 to TRBJ2-3; a weak D match, TRBD1 (7 bases). Trimming removed 4 bases from V and 4 bases from J, with 16 bases in between. CDR1 is SGHNT and CDR2 is YYREEE in the germline V gene (reference sequence). The CDR3 has 15 amino acids.